These T cell receptor beta chains were read from a single sample in a study of cytomegalovirus exposure and HLA in healthy donors. Assay used: immunoSEQ multiplex PCR; TCRdb lists only in-frame clones, some missing. Here the sample table reports approximately 82,000 clones. The sample was PBMCs. These receptors were collected from a woman aged 60-70 years in good health and CMV-seronegative. CDR3s include the opening cysteine and the closing phenylalanine or tryptophan. Fields, in order: J gene, V gene, D gene, CDR3 protein. D genes are given only for firm matches.

TRBJ2-3	TRBV7-9	NA	CALDSSTDTQYF
TRBJ1-1	TRBV28	NA	CASYGALAFNTEAFF
TRBJ1-2	TRBV6-1	TRBD1	CASRTTGAEGYTF
TRBJ1-4	TRBV6-1	TRBD1	CASSTGGIEKLFF
TRBJ2-1	TRBV11-2	TRBD2	CASSSLGAGTRDDEQFF
TRBJ2-2	TRBV7-8	NA	CASSPRARTQGTGELFF
TRBJ1-1	TRBV6-5	NA	CASSYLVDTEAFF
TRBJ1-1	TRBV28	TRBD1	CASSLGTGGWTEAFF
TRBJ2-2	TRBV10-3	TRBD1	CASLQGWGNTGELFF
TRBJ1-6	TRBV27	NA	CASSPQVIHNSPLHF